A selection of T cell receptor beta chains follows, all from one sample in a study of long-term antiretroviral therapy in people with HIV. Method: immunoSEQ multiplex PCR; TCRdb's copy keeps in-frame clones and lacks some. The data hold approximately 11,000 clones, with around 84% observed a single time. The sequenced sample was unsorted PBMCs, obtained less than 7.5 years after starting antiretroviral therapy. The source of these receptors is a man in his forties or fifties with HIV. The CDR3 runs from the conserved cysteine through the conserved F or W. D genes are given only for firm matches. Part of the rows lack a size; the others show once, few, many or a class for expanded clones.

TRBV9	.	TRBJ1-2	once	TGTGCCAGCAGCGTCGCCGACGGAGGAAGGAACTATGGCTACACCTTC	CASSVADGGRNYGYTF
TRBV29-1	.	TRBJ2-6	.	TGCAGCGTCCCCAAACCAGGGACTGGGGCCAACGTCCTGACTTTC	CSVPKPGTGANVLTF
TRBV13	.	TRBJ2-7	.	TGTGCCAGCAGCATGGACGGAACCTTGATCGAGCAGTACTTC	CASSMDGTLIEQYF
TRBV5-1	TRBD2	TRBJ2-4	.	TGCGCCAGCCGATTAGCGGGGGTGGAAAACATTCAGTACTTC	CASRLAGVENIQYF
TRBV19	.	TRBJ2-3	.	TGTGCCAGTAGTTCTTTGACAGACGGCACAGATACGCAGTATTTT	CASSSLTDGTDTQYF
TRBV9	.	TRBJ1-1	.	TGTGCCAGCAGCGAGGGGTCGGCATCGAACACTGAAGCTTTCTTT	CASSEGSASNTEAFF
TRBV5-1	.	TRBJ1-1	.	TGCGCCAGCAGCCTTTATTTCATGAACACTGAAGCTTTCTTT	CASSLYFMNTEAFF
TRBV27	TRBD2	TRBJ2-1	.	TGTGCCAGCAGTTTGTCTCTGGGACTAGCTACCAATGAGCAGTTCTTC	CASSLSLGLATNEQFF
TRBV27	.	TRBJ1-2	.	TGTGCCAGCAGCCCCGGTGGGGGGCACTATGGCTACACCTTC	CASSPGGGHYGYTF
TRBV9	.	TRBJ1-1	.	TGTGCCAGCAGCGTATACCCAGGGATAGAAGTCGACACTGAAGCTTTCTTT	CASSVYPGIEVDTEAFF
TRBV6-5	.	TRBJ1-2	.	TGTGCCAGCAGTCTTACAGGGATCGCTAACTATGGCTACACCTTC	CASSLTGIANYGYTF
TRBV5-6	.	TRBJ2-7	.	TGTGCCAGCAGCCCGGGACTTGGGACGTCCTACGAGCAGTACTTC	CASSPGLGTSYEQYF
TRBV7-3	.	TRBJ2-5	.	TGTGCCAGCAGCTTAGCAGGGAGGGGGAATGGCCAGTACTTC	CASSLAGRGNGQYF
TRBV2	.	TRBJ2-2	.	TGTGCCAGCAGTGAAAGGGCATCTAGTACCGGGGAGCTGTTTTTT	CASSERASSTGELFF
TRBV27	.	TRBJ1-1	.	TGTGCCAGCATCTCGAACACTGAAGCTTTCTTT	CASISNTEAFF
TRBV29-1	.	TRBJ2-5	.	TGCAGCTTTAGAGAACCTACACCTGAAGAGACCCAGTACTTC	CSFREPTPEETQYF
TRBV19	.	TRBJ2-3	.	TGTGCCAGTAGTATAGGTTGGGATACGCAGTATTTT	CASSIGWDTQYF
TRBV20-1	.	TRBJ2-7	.	TGCAGTGCCCCGGGACCCTACGAGCAGTACTTC	CSAPGPYEQYF
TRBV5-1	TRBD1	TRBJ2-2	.	TGCGCCAGCAGCACCCGACAGGGAGAAGGATCCGGGGAGCTGTTTTTT	CASSTRQGEGSGELFF
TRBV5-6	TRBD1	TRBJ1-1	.	TGTGCCAGCAGCTTCGGACAGGGGACGGACACTGAAGCTTTCTTT	CASSFGQGTDTEAFF
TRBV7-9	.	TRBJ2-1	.	TGTGCCAGCAGCTTACCCGGCGGTGAGGGAAACAATGAGCAGTTCTTC	CASSLPGGEGNNEQFF
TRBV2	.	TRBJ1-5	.	TGTGCCAGCCAGCTAGTAGGGGGAGGTCAGCCCCAGCATTTT	CASQLVGGGQPQHF
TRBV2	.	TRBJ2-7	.	TGTGCCAGCAGTGAAGTAACAGGGATCGTCTACGAGCAGTACTTC	CASSEVTGIVYEQYF
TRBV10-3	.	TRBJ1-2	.	TGTGCCATCGGGGCCCTTAACTATGGCTACACCTTC	CAIGALNYGYTF
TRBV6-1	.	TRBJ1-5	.	TGTGCCAGCAGTGAAGTTGGGACTTTACATTATCAGCCCCAGCATTTT	CASSEVGTLHYQPQHF
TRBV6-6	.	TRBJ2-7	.	TGTGCCAGCAGTTACTCAGTCTACGAGCAGTACTTC	CASSYSVYEQYF
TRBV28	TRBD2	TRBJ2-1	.	TGTGCCACCCTTCCCTTAGCGGGGGCTGGGAATGAGCAGTTCTTC	CATLPLAGAGNEQFF
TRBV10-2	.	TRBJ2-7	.	TGCGCCAGCCGGGCGGATGACTACGAGCAGTACTTC	CASRADDYEQYF
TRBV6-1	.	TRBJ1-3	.	TGTGCCAGCAGTGAGGGGACCCTGGCTGGAAACACCATATATTTT	CASSEGTLAGNTIYF
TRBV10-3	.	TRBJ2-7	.	TGTGCCATCAGAGACAGAGCGTCCTACGAGCAGTACTTC	CAIRDRASYEQYF
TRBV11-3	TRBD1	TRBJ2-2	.	TGTGCCAGCAGCTTTGGACAGGGGAACACCGGGGAGCTGTTTTTT	CASSFGQGNTGELFF
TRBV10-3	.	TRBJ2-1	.	TGTGCCATCAGTGAGTCGACTTCGGGGGCGAATGAGCAGTTCTTC	CAISESTSGANEQFF
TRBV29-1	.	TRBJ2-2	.	TGCAGCGTTAGACTAGATATCAACACCGGGGAGCTGTTTTTT	CSVRLDINTGELFF
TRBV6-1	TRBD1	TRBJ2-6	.	TGTGCCAGCAGTGGATCCGGGACAGGCGCCTCTGGGGCCAACGTCCTGACTTTC	CASSGSGTGASGANVLTF
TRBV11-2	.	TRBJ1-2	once	TGTGCCAGCAGCTCCGCTATCTCCGGACGGACAGACTATGGCTACACCTTC	CASSSAISGRTDYGYTF
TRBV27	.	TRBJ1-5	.	TGTGCCAGCAGTTTTAGCGGGGCCAATCAGCCCCAGCATTTT	CASSFSGANQPQHF
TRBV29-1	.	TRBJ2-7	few	TGCAGCGTTGAAGACAGGGGAAGCTCCTACGAGCAGTACTTC	CSVEDRGSSYEQYF
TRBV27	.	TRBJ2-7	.	TGTGCCAGCAGTTTATCGAGGCCGAGCTCCTACGAGCAGTACTTC	CASSLSRPSSYEQYF